This T cell receptor beta chain originates from a study of vaccination and CD4 T cells after COVID-19 (dated by TCRdb to between 2021 and 2022). About the study as a whole: In the convalescent cohort there were six males and four females, among whom were two Hispanic individuals, seven Caucasians, two Asians and one multiracial person. The spike-specific CD4+ TCR repertoire was compared before and after mRNA vaccination in 10 COVID-19 convalescent patients and a handful of infection-naive healthy vaccine recipients. The cultures were stimulated with overlapping spike peptide pools from SARS-CoV-2 and from the common cold coronaviruses HCoV-NL63, HCoV-OC43 and HCoV-229E. Post-COVID blood samples were collected from convalescent patients a median of roughly 100 days after diagnosis, with a range of roughly 30 to 170 days. Participants received two doses of either the Pfizer-BioNTech BNT162b2 vaccine (n=8) or the Moderna mRNA-1273 vaccine (n=2). The time from the second vaccine dose to post-vaccine blood sampling had a median of around 72 days and ranged from about 14 to 250 days. As controls, cultures received a CEFX viral epitope pool (the positive control), an HIV-1 Nef peptide pool (the negative control), or no peptide at all. What the research found in general, with its limitations: Among the post-vaccine SARS-CoV-2-reactive clones in convalescent patients, a median approximately 90% showed up only after vaccination, which suggests vaccine-specific priming. Of the vaccine-specific clones in convalescent patients, 304 of 307, or nearly all, reacted only to SARS-CoV-2 spike and did not cross-react with common cold coronaviruses. Although the median number of SARS-CoV-2-reactive clonotypes went up from roughly 23 after infection to 30 to 45 after vaccination, the increase was not significant. Only a relatively small number of convalescent patients were included in the study, and early timepoints following natural infection were not analyzed.

The CDR3 sequence holds 14 residues, the cysteine and phenylalanine included. Only CDR3 DNA remains: 42 bases, in frame from the first base. Reading the germline V gene gives CDR1 ENHRY and CDR2 SYGVKD. V is reduced by 6 bases and J by 3 bases, leaving a spacing of 12 bases between them. This clonotype was seen a handful of times. Its antigen remains undetermined. No quality values exist for individual bases; no much larger clone is one base distant. Receptor amplification or capture employed PCR. TCR sequencing of DNA from cultured CD4+ T cells used the Oncomine TCR Beta short-read assay at the Johns Hopkins FTIC core. The QIAamp micro DNA kit was used to extract genomic DNA from the cultured CD4+ T cells. Oncomine TCR Beta libraries made from cultured CD4+ T cells were pooled using unique dual indexes and sequenced on an Illumina iSeq 100. The study's own analysis went as follows. Non-productive sequences were removed, and CDR3s not starting with C, not ending with F or W, or shorter than 7 amino acids were discarded. Antigen-specific clonotypes were identified with the MANAFEST web application by comparing peptide-stimulated wells with reference and other culture wells. To be called positive, a clone needed an FDR below 0.05, an odds ratio above 5, and a productive frequency above 0.1% in at least two of three replicate wells. Clonotypes that were significantly expanded in both SARS-CoV-2 spike wells and at least one common cold coronavirus spike condition were defined as cross-reactive. Similarity between CDR3 sequences was evaluated in R version 3.6.1 using Levenshtein distances (stringdist) and unrooted phylogenetic trees (ape). The public reads were quality trimmed at Q25 with fastp and then assembled into clones with MiXCR by TCRdb, keeping productive beta chains. CDR3 protein duplicates are merged, each entry listing the most common genes and DNA. What appears here as the V and J calls and clone size reflects TCRdb's work, not the paper's. Across this sample there are about 23,000 distinct CDR3 sequences, with over 60% seen only once. The ten top clones hold about a fifth of the sample.

What this sample's treatment or condition label stands for: approximately 10-day PBMC culture with coronavirus spike peptide pools or control peptides (ViraFEST assay). The study used the ViraFEST assay, which expanded antigen-specific T cells with peptide pools and then identified expanded clonotypes by TCR sequencing. Negative nucleocapsid antibody tests before and after vaccination confirmed that the healthy vaccine recipients had no prior SARS-CoV-2 infection. Each well held 2.1 million or so PBMCs cultured in IMDM containing roughly 5.4% human AB serum and approximately 9.4 IU/ml IL-2, with roughly 10 ug/ml peptide pools added. On days 3 and 7, half of the culture medium was replaced with fresh IL-2-containing medium. After approximately eleven days of culture, CD4+ T cells were isolated by negative selection using the EasySep CD4+ T cell isolation kit. PBMCs were separated from whole blood using Ficoll-Paque Plus gradient centrifugation and then either used fresh or cryopreserved at -140C. Each culture condition was generally run in triplicate wells.

The clonotype was recovered from a human donor who received a COVID-19 vaccine. This specimen consisted of CD4+ T cells from blood, cultured in vitro, obtained after SARS-CoV-2 vaccination. The V and J genes are TRBV10-3 and TRBJ1-5, with TRBD1 as a weak D call on 5 bases. The CDR3 reads as follows: CAIRRSRDNQPQHF. Here is the DNA: TGTGCCATCAGGAGGAGCAGGGACAATCAGCCCCAGCATTTT.